The 17 T cell receptor beta chains in this list originate from one sample, sequenced in a study of CD8 T cells in ankylosing spondylitis. A single record per CDR3 protein comes from TCRdb applying MiXCR to the 5' RACE reads. This table holds hundreds of thousands of distinct CDR3 sequences, 12% found once. Study-level points and caveats: For ankylosing spondylitis blood, a TCR beta motif of several highly homologous variants appeared characteristic.

No antigen has been assigned to these receptors. The sequenced sample was blood, either unsorted or a sorted T cell fraction (not recorded which). These receptors were obtained from a male donor with ankylosing spondylitis.

The table lists this clonotype with a few counts. The genes are TRBV20-1 and TRBJ1-5, with 9 nucleotides matching TRBD1. Germline CDR1 is DFQATT and CDR2 is SNEGSKA (reference sequence). This CDR3 comprises 17 residues. After removal of 3 bases from V and 4 bases from J, the junction contained 13 bases not matched to a gene. This chain's CDR3 is CSARLSPGQGPNQPQHF. CDR3 nucleotides: TGCAGTGCTAGGTTGTCACCGGGACAGGGACCGAATCAGCCCCAGCATTTT.

The J gene is TRBJ2-7, the V gene TRBV27; 9 positions match TRBD1. V shed 4 bases, J shed 5 bases, and the junction held 6 bases outside the gene matches. Germline V CDR1 and CDR2: MNHEY, SMNVEV (reference sequence). This CDR3 comprises 14 residues. The CDR3 DNA reads TGTGCCAGCAGTTCCGGGACAGGGTGGGACGAGCAGTACTTC. Translating gives CASSSGTGWDEQYF.

The CDR3 sequence: CASSLWIEAGEGRDTQYF. CDR3 nucleotides: TGTGCCAGCAGCTTGTGGATCGAAGCGGGAGAGGGGCGAGATACGCAGTATTTT. The chain has TRBV11-2 and TRBJ2-3, with 8 bases identical to TRBD2. The CDR3 length is 18 residues. CDR1 is SGHAT and CDR2 is FQNNGV in the germline V gene. V lost 3 bases, J lost 5 bases, and 16 bases stayed unmatched.

This clonotype was detected once. The chain employs TRBV20-1 and TRBJ2-5; D unresolved. CDR1 and CDR2 (germline): DFQATT, SNEGSKA (reference sequence). Between the trimmed V and J ends, which lost 4 bases and 2 bases, there was a span of 8 bases. The CDR3 consists of 12 residues. CDR3 in DNA: TGCAGTGCTACCAAAAGGCAAGAGACCCAGTACTTC. Translation gives CSATKRQETQYF.

V gene TRBV7-2 combines with J gene TRBJ2-1; a possible D gene is TRBD2 (5 bases). CDR3 length: 13 residues. V dropped 10 bases and J dropped 0 bases, with 10 bases sitting between them. Per the germline V gene, CDR1 is SGHTA and CDR2 is FQGNSA. Here the CDR3 DNA reads TGTGCCACCAGTGGGAGCTCCTACAATGAGCAGTTCTTC. Encoded protein: CATSGSSYNEQFF.

A few counts support this clonotype. This sequence joins TRBV3-1 and TRBJ2-7; 8 positions agree with TRBD1. Trimming removed 4 bases from V and 2 bases from J; junction bases left unmatched: 7. The length of the CDR3 is 15 residues. The germline V gene has CDR1 LGHDT and CDR2 YNNKEL (reference sequence). The CDR3 region is CASSRWEDRAYEQYF. In DNA form, the CDR3 reads TGTGCCAGCAGCCGATGGGAGGACAGGGCCTACGAGCAGTACTTC.

This clonotype was counted many times. The gene calls are TRBV6-1 and TRBJ2-3; 11 positions agree with TRBD2. Germline V gene sequence: CDR1 MNHNS, CDR2 SASEGT. This CDR3 is 15 amino acids long. V lost 7 bases, J lost 8 bases, and 11 bases stayed unmatched. As DNA, the CDR3 is TGTGCCAGCATGGTAGCGGGAGGGGCGCAAGGTACGCAGTATTTT. As protein: CASMVAGGAQGTQYF.

This clonotype was seen ten or more times. J is TRBJ1-3 and V is TRBV4-3; 8 bases are shared with TRBD1. Germline V gene data show CDR1 as LGHNA and CDR2 as YSLEER. This CDR3 contains 15 residues. The ends lost 4 bases at V and 2 bases at J; junction bases unmatched: 4. In DNA form, the CDR3 reads TGCGCCAGCAGCCGAGAACAGGGGGCTGGAAACACCATATATTTT. This gives the protein CASSREQGAGNTIYF.

This clonotype occurred a few times. V and J are TRBV28 and TRBJ1-5, with D possibly TRBD1 on 6 matching bases. Germline CDR1 reads MDHEN; CDR2 reads SYDVKM. This CDR3 is built from 13 residues. Trimming removed 8 bases from V and 7 bases from J, with 15 bases in between. The CDR3 DNA reads as TGTGCCAGCCTTAACAGGGACGGCCAGCCCCAGCATTTT. It yields the protein CASLNRDGQPQHF. Full variable domain (rest looked up from reference TRBV28 and TRBJ1-5): DVKVTQSSRYLVKRTGEKVFLECVQDMDHENMFWYRQDPGLGLRLIYFSYDVKMKEKGDIPEGYSVSREKKERFSLILESASTNQTSMYLCASLNRDGQPQHFGDGTRLSIL.

V usage is TRBV4-3 and J usage is TRBJ1-2; weak D call: TRBD1 (5 bases). V was trimmed by 6 bases and J by 2 bases, leaving 16 bases between them. From germline, CDR1 is LGHNA and CDR2 YSLEER. CDR3 size: 15 residues. CDR3 in DNA: TGCGCCAGCAGGAGAATGGGGGTCACGAACTATGGCTACACCTTC. This gives the protein CASRRMGVTNYGYTF.

V gene TRBV4-3 combines with J gene TRBJ2-2, with 9 bases fitting TRBD1. Trimming removed 2 bases from V and 7 bases from J; junction bases left unmatched: 5. The CDR3 is 15 residues long. Germline V CDR1 and CDR2: LGHNA, YSLEER. The CDR3 region is CASSQTGGWDGELFF. The CDR3 region has the DNA TGCGCCAGCAGCCAAACAGGGGGCTGGGACGGGGAGCTGTTTTTT.

Only a few counts were recorded for this clonotype. The rearrangement uses TRBV20-1 and TRBJ2-7; tentatively, D is TRBD1 (5 bases). The CDR3 is 11 amino acids. Germline lookup yields CDR1 DFQATT and CDR2 SNEGSKA (reference sequence). The V and J ends lost 4 bases and 6 bases respectively, with 10 bases between them. CDR3 nucleotides: TGCAGTGCTACCAAAACAGGCGAGCAGTACTTC. Its translation is CSATKTGEQYF.

This clonotype showed up just a few times. The chain employs TRBV20-1 and TRBJ2-1; TRBD2 agrees at 9 bases. In germline, CDR1 is DFQATT, CDR2 SNEGSKA (reference sequence). This CDR3 has 16 residues. V gave up 6 bases and J gave up 9 bases; unmatched junction bases: 18. Here the CDR3 DNA reads TGCAGTGCCCAGACCGCTAGCGGGACATTCGCGGGTGAGCAGTTCTTC. Protein sequence: CSAQTASGTFAGEQFF.

V and J are TRBV27 and TRBJ2-3; D call uncertain. CDR3 size: 16 residues. Germline V gene data show CDR1 as MNHEY and CDR2 as SMNVEV (reference sequence). The V end lost 3 bases, the J end lost 4 bases, and 17 bases lay between the germline ends. CDR3 residues: CASSFLQSTWPDTQYF. Written as DNA, the CDR3 is TGTGCCAGCAGTTTCTTGCAGTCTACGTGGCCAGATACGCAGTATTTT.

This clonotype has ten or more counts. The chain has TRBV5-5 and TRBJ2-3, with 14 bases identical to TRBD2. This CDR3 has 17 residues. Trimming at V came to 4 bases and at J to 0 bases, leaving 4 bases not matched to a gene. CDR1 and CDR2 (germline): SGHKS, YYEKEE (reference sequence). CDR3 protein: CASSRTSGGLSTDTQYF. The CDR3 region has the DNA TGTGCCAGCAGCCGGACTAGCGGGGGGCTTAGCACAGATACGCAGTATTTT.

A few counts support this clonotype. This chain links TRBV5-1 with TRBJ1-2, with 10 bases fitting TRBD1. Trimming took 5 bases from V and 6 from J; bases not matched to a gene: 10. This CDR3 spans 15 amino acids. CDR1 and CDR2 (germline): SGHRS, YFSETQ. The CDR3 DNA follows: TGCGCCAGCAGAAAGGCGGCTGGGACAGGGGATGGCTACACCTTC. The encoded protein is CASRKAAGTGDGYTF.

This clonotype has a handful of counts. The rearrangement links TRBV12-3 or TRBV12-4 to TRBJ1-1, with a possible D match to TRBD1 (5 bases). This CDR3 region has 16 residues. Trimming removed 2 bases at V and 0 bases at J, with 13 bases between. CDR3 protein: CASSLTRQIMNTEAFF. For the CDR3, the DNA is TGTGCCAGCAGTTTAACCCGACAGATCATGAACACTGAAGCTTTCTTT.